This TCR beta chain stems from a study of long-term antiretroviral therapy in people with HIV (dated by TCRdb to 2022 to 2024). With respect to the entire study: The earliest samples were collected approximately a decade before the 2015 WHO recommendation for immediate ART, a period when ART was typically delayed until CD4 counts fell. Whether ART initiation and durable HIV suppression were associated with changes in peripheral blood TRB repertoire composition and diversity was tested in a retrospective serial study. From 30 adults with confirmed HIV infection, the cohort provided 150 to 200 cryopreserved PBMC samples, gathered serially across a mean of approximately six years (range 1-12). Among the approximately 27 participants with HIV, eleven were female. No cross-contamination during QIAcube processing was seen in test extractions of a monoclonal T-cell line run alongside a few dozen polyclonal samples.

The study at large found these results: At every time point, the repertoire was dominated by expanded TRB clones first identified before ART initiation, although this dominance fluctuated and, in many PLHIV, declined after ART. The samples were dated from about 2004 to 2018, and the ART regimens that were used may be less effective than current ART regimens. Narrower CDR3 length ranges were observed in HIV repertoires than in controls, and an antigen-experienced repertoire with only a slight naive shift after ART was suggested by the network structure. Inferences about post-ART repertoire changes were limited because no data were available on ART adherence, viral resistance or therapy changes. ART initiation was associated with a significant increase in TRB diversity, but diversity stayed significantly below transplant donor controls even after long-term ART. Unsorted PBMC were profiled instead of sorted CD4+ and CD8+ T cells because pre-ART samples had limited cell numbers. Owing to limited PBMC availability, only the TCR beta chain was sequenced, without alpha chain pairing.

The CDR3 goes from the cysteine to the phenylalanine over 13 residues. Kept here is only the CDR3 DNA, which spans 39 bases and is read in frame from base 1. Deletion took 1 base off V and 4 bases off J, with a span of 6 bases between the germline ends. According to the germline V gene, CDR1 reads SGHTS and CDR2 reads YDEGEE. For this clone: No cognate antigen has been identified for it. Base-call qualities are not available, and no considerably larger clone is one nucleotide away.

Inclusion was restricted to participants for whom at least one PBMC sample before ART initiation and at least two post-ART samples were available. Every participant with HIV received treatment in the United States of America. Before DNA extraction, cryopreserved samples of roughly 0.9-10 million PBMC were thawed and then washed. At the time of the earliest PBMC sample for each participant with HIV, ages ranged from about 20 to 54 years. PBMC samples from each participant spanned 1-4 timepoints before ART initiation and 2-8 timepoints after ART initiation, with a median of 7 samples. For every participant, serial HIV viral load, CD4+ T-cell count, ART history and demographic data were obtained. A Qiagen kit on a QIAcube was used to extract genomic DNA from unsorted PBMC, with samples processed in batches of 12. The immunoSEQ hsTCRB v3.0 assay was used at survey level resolution for TRB variable region sequencing. TRB sequencing targeted a depth of 40,000-50,000 T-cell genomes per sample. An Illumina MiSeq with a v3 150-cycle kit was used to sequence the pooled TRB libraries. In the original analysis: Analysis of repertoires was carried out in R inside a reproducible Nextflow workflow spanning QC, data transformation and analysis. LymphoSeq2, an R package for AIRR-Seq data exploration, was used to implement custom analyses. Several samples yielding fewer than 5000 total TRB sequences were excluded, leaving around 200 analyzed HIV repertoires. Among the approximately 200 retained HIV repertoires, some 60 were collected before ART initiation and about 130 were collected after ART initiation. Each repertoire was downsampled to 5000 TRB nucleotide sequences, and summary statistics were averaged across 100 downsampling iterations. The analysis kept only TRB sequences whose CDR3 regions were at least seven amino acids long. Diversity was assessed using a clonality score derived from Shannon entropy and using the Gini coefficient. In the repertoire networks, any two of the top 5000 CDR3 amino acid sequences were linked whenever the two sequences differed by an edit distance of one. GLIPH2 predicted antigen specificity groups and MHC restriction for TRB CDR3 amino acid sequences. CDR3 amino acid sequences were matched against VDJdb and McPAS-TCR to flag known CMV, EBV, HIV or tissue antigen associations. Pre-ART, post-ART and control groups were compared with Wilcoxon signed-rank tests and Holm-Bonferroni correction. TCRdb stores this immuneACCESS table with in-frame sequences only. Part of the clones is absent; in the studies checked, under half of the shortfall reflects unresolved V genes, and no reason is known for the rest. The V and J calls and clone size were taken over from that table, and D and trimming were inferred from the DNA. Here the sample has some 30,000 clones; more than 75% occur a single time. The biggest ten clones account for under 1.3% of the sample.

The receptor chain draws on TRBV5-8 and TRBJ1-5, with no confident D gene call. The clonotype was recovered from a man between 45 and 60 years old with HIV. Source: unsorted PBMCs, taken 2 years after starting antiretroviral therapy. The CDR3 corresponds to CASSLRKNQPQHF. The sequenced DNA is TGTGCCAGCAGCTTGAGGAAGAATCAGCCCCAGCATTTT.